Presented here are 21 T cell receptor beta chains from one specimen sequenced in a study of OX40 agonist ivuxolimab in advanced cancers. The repertoire was sequenced with immunoSEQ multiplex PCR; TCRdb's copy has only in-frame clones and lacks some. The sample holds over 50,000 clones; 84% are singletons and the top ten take around 4.3%. This specimen consisted of CD4+ or CD8+ T cells sorted from blood, obtained in a trial of the OX40 agonist ivuxolimab. Receptors originate from an adult with an advanced solid tumor such as melanoma, head and neck, liver or kidney cancer.

The V call is TRBV5-4, the J call TRBJ2-7; 7 bases align to TRBD1. This CDR3 has 9 residues. After removal of 6 bases from V and 11 bases from J, the junction contained 2 bases not matched to a gene. Germline assignment: CDR1 SGHNT and CDR2 YYREEE (reference sequence). CDR3 sequence: CASKTGKYF. The CDR3 DNA follows: TGTGCCAGCAAGACAGGGAAGTACTTC. Full variable domain (outside the CDR3, taken from reference TRBV5-4 and TRBJ2-7): ETGVTQSPTHLIKTRGQQVTLRCSSQSGHNTVSWYQQALGQGPQFIFQYYREEENGRGNFPPRFSGLQFPNYSSELNVNALELDDSALYLCASKTGKYFGPGTRLTVT.

This chain uses TRBV14 with TRBJ2-7; 7 bases are shared with TRBD1. This CDR3 contains 15 residues. V gave up 8 bases and J gave up 1 base; unmatched junction bases: 11. Germline assignment: CDR1 SGHDN and CDR2 FVKESK. This chain's CDR3 is CASPARTGFSYEQYF. The CDR3 nucleotides read TGTGCCAGCCCGGCACGGACAGGTTTTTCCTACGAGCAGTACTTC.

The count of this clone is one. The chain has TRBV19 and TRBJ2-1; 12 bases align to TRBD2. This CDR3 has 15 amino acids. The J segment lost 6 bases and the V segment lost 3 bases, leaving 3 bases of the junction unmatched. Looked up from germline, CDR1 is LNHDA and CDR2 is SQIVND (reference sequence). The CDR3, as DNA: TGTGCCAGTAGTATGGCTAGCGGGAGGGCCAATGAGCAGTTCTTC. Amino acids: CASSMASGRANEQFF.

The V and J genes are TRBV19 and TRBJ2-3; TRBD1 agrees at 9 bases. The germline gives CDR1 LNHDA, CDR2 SQIVND (reference sequence). The CDR3 extends over 14 amino acids. V gave up 6 bases and J gave up 6 bases; unmatched junction bases: 7. The DNA of the CDR3 is TGTGCCAGTAGCCAGGGACAGGGTACTGATACGCAGTATTTT. It yields the protein CASSQGQGTDTQYF. The full variable domain, rest sourced from reference TRBV19 and TRBJ2-3, is DGGITQSPKYLFRKEGQNVTLSCEQNLNHDAMYWYRQDPGQGLRLIYYSQIVNDFQKGDIAEGYSVSREKKESFPLTVTSAQKNPTAFYLCASSQGQGTDTQYFGPGTRLTVL.

This clone was seen only a few times. The chain is built from TRBV29-1 and TRBJ1-1; D is undetermined. Looked up from germline, CDR1 is SQVTM and CDR2 is ANQGSEA. Trimming took off 8 bases at V and 8 bases at J, with 12 bases between the two ends. CDR3 size: 10 residues. In DNA, the CDR3 is TGCAGCCCACATCCTGGGGAAGCTTTCTTT. This encodes CSPHPGEAFF.

The genes are TRBV5-6 and TRBJ1-2; 9 nucleotides line up with TRBD1. V trimming: 4 bases; J trimming: 7 bases; junction bases outside the gene matches: 14. This CDR3 has 16 amino acids. Germline CDR1 and CDR2: SGHDT and YYEEEE. In nucleotides, the CDR3 is TGTGCCAGCAGCCCTAGATGGGACAGGGCGGCAGGTGGCTACACCTTC. It specifies CASSPRWDRAAGGYTF.

Written as DNA, the CDR3 is TGTGCCAGCTCACCATTATCAGACTACAATGAGCAGTTCTTC. The encoded protein is CASSPLSDYNEQFF. The genes are TRBV18 and TRBJ2-1; D gene uncertain. Deletions cut 2 bases from V and 3 bases from J, with 8 bases between. In germline, CDR1 is KGHSH, CDR2 LQKENI. The CDR3 consists of 14 residues.

The rearrangement joins TRBV4-1 to TRBJ2-7; 12 nucleotides agree with TRBD2. The CDR3 sequence is 16 residues long. J lost 0 bases, V lost 4 bases, and 4 bases had no gene match. CDR1 is MGHRA and CDR2 is YSYEKL in the germline V gene. CDR3 sequence (DNA): TGCGCCAGCAGCCCGCTGACTAGCGGGAGCTCCTACGAGCAGTACTTC. It yields the protein CASSPLTSGSSYEQYF.

A few counts support this clone. CDR3 bases: TGTGCCAGTACGACTAGCGGGCCTTACAATGAGCAGTTCTTC. Its translation: CASTTSGPYNEQFF. This chain joins TRBV6-1 and TRBJ2-1, with 10 positions matching TRBD2. The V gene's germline CDR1 is MNHNS and CDR2 SASEGT. This CDR3 region has 14 residues. The ends lost 9 bases at V and 4 bases at J; junction bases unmatched: 6.

This clone was picked up one time. The chain joins TRBV11-2 to TRBJ2-7; D is ambiguous. The germline V gene has CDR1 SGHAT and CDR2 FQNNGV. CDR3 length: 15 residues. V was cut by 4 bases and J by 5 bases, with 18 bases left in between. The DNA of the CDR3 is TGTGCCAGCAGCTCCGCAGAACCCCCGAGGAACGAGCAGTACTTC. It codes for CASSSAEPPRNEQYF.

The V and J genes are TRBV30 and TRBJ2-5; TRBD1 matches at 7 bases. The J segment lost 2 bases and the V segment lost 2 bases, leaving 2 bases of the junction unmatched. Germline-derived CDR1 and CDR2 are GTSNPN and SVGIG (reference sequence). The CDR3 runs to 13 residues. CDR3 DNA: TGTGCCTGGAGTCGGGACAGACAAGAGACCCAGTACTTC. Protein: CAWSRDRQETQYF. Full variable domain (missing parts from reference TRBV30 and TRBJ2-5): SQTIHQWPATLVQPVGSPLSLECTVEGTSNPNLYWYRQAAGRGLQLLFYSVGIGQISSEVPQNLSASRPQDRQFILSSKKLLLSDSGFYLCAWSRDRQETQYFGPGTRLLVL.

The rearrangement uses TRBV5-4 and TRBJ1-1; D ambiguous. The germline V gene has CDR1 SGHNT and CDR2 YYREEE (reference sequence). Trimming left V 0 bases short and J 6 bases short, with 9 bases between. The CDR3 is 13 amino acids. CDR3 DNA: TGTGCCAGCAGCTTGGAAGGGTGGGCTGAAGCTTTCTTT. Encoded protein: CASSLEGWAEAFF.

The chain recombines TRBV5-4 with TRBJ1-2; 12 bases are shared with TRBD1. With 3 bases clipped from V and 5 bases from J, the junction kept 5 bases outside the gene matches. The CDR3 contains 15 residues. CDR1 is SGHNT, CDR2 YYREEE, per germline (reference sequence). For the CDR3, the DNA is TGTGCCAGCAGCTCGGGACAGGGGGCTCAATATGGCTACACCTTC. Amino acids: CASSSGQGAQYGYTF.

This clone was seen only once. The rearrangement links TRBV6-5 to TRBJ1-1; no clear D. Trimming pared 1 base from V and 5 bases from J, leaving 11 bases between. Germline V gene data show CDR1 as MNHEY and CDR2 as SVGAGI. The CDR3 runs 14 residues. The CDR3 is CASSYYRVGTEAFF. CDR3 nucleotide sequence: TGTGCCAGCAGTTACTATAGGGTAGGGACTGAAGCTTTCTTT.

The CDR3 DNA sequence: TGTGCCAGCAGTCCGAGGGGAGCGGGAGGGACCGGGGAGCTGTTTTTT. As protein: CASSPRGAGGTGELFF. The chain is built from TRBV6-4 and TRBJ2-2, with 10 bases matching TRBD2. Germline CDR1 is MRHNA and CDR2 is SNTAGT. V dropped 5 bases and J dropped 5; count of bases not matched to a gene: 8. The CDR3 totals 16 residues.

The chain uses TRBV6-4 and TRBJ2-2; D is ambiguous. The V gene lost 6 bases and the J gene lost 0 bases, with 2 bases spanning the gap. The CDR3 has 12 amino acids. Per the germline V gene, CDR1 is MRHNA and CDR2 is SNTAGT. This CDR3 is CASRSNTGELFF. In DNA, the CDR3 is TGTGCCAGCAGGTCGAACACCGGGGAGCTGTTTTTT.

The rearrangement uses TRBV19 and TRBJ2-6; no definite D call. The CDR3 covers 18 residues. V was trimmed by 3 bases and J by 2 bases, leaving 17 bases between them. The germline V gene has CDR1 LNHDA and CDR2 SQIVND (reference sequence). CDR3 amino acids: CASSMNPFWEPGANVLTF. The CDR3 DNA follows: TGTGCCAGTAGTATGAATCCGTTCTGGGAACCTGGGGCCAACGTCCTGACTTTC.

The V and J genes are TRBV19 and TRBJ1-1, with a possible D match to TRBD1 (6 bases). Looked up from germline, CDR1 is LNHDA and CDR2 is SQIVND (reference sequence). Trimming cost V 9 bases and J 1 base, with 15 bases left between them. This CDR3 has 14 amino acids. Written as DNA, the CDR3 is TGTGCCAGCGAACAGGGCGGGCGGAACACTGAAGCTTTCTTT. This codes for CASEQGGRNTEAFF.

V and J are TRBV6-1 and TRBJ2-3; D unresolved. Trimming shortened V by 5 bases and J by 2 bases, and 5 bases separated the two germline ends. CDR3 length equals 12 residues. CDR1 and CDR2 (germline): MNHNS, SASEGT. The CDR3 here is CASSLYTDTQYF. The CDR3 DNA follows: TGTGCCAGCAGTTTATACACAGATACGCAGTATTTT.

The chain joins TRBV1 to TRBJ2-5. The J call may be faulty, since TRBJ2-7 better matches the DNA end. TRBV1 is classified as a pseudogene. The CDR3 has 17 residues. CDR3: CTSSQDPLGDEGTEQYF. Here the CDR3 DNA reads TGCACCAGCAGCCAAGATCCACTTGGGGATGAAGGAACCGAGCAGTACTTC.

This chain connects TRBV7-9 to TRBJ2-7, with 8 nucleotides matching TRBD2. CDR1 is SEHNR, CDR2 FQNEAQ, per germline (reference sequence). The CDR3 spans 13 residues. The V and J ends lost 5 bases and 7 bases, in that order; junction bases with no gene match: 7. The CDR3 sequence: CASSPIAGGEQYF. The CDR3 bases are TGTGCCAGCAGCCCGATCGCGGGGGGTGAGCAGTACTTC.